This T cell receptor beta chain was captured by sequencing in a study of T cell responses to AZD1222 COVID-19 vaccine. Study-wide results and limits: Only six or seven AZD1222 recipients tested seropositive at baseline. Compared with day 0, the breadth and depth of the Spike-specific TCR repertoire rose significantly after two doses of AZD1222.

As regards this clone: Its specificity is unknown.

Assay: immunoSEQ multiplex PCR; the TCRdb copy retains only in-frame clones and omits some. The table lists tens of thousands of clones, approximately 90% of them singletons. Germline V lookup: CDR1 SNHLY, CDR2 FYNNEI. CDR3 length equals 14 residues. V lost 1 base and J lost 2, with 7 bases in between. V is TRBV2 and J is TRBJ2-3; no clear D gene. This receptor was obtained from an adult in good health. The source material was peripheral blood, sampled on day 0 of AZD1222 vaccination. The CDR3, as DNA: TGTGCCAGCAGTGAAGGGCTTTACACAGATACGCAGTATTTT. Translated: CASSEGLYTDTQYF.